This paragraph covers one T cell receptor beta chain sequence. Every sample had 80,000 to 100,000 of its TCR templates assayed. Clones were read by immunoSEQ multiplex PCR, and TCRdb kept only the in-frame ones, dropping some. The sample contains about 40,000 clones, 70% to 90% of which appear only once. The data were obtained in a study of siplizumab effects on memory and regulatory T cells. V trimming: 1 base; J trimming: 6 bases; junction bases outside the gene matches: 3. The CDR3 extends over 14 amino acids. Germline CDR1 is SGHRS and CDR2 is YFSETQ. The rearrangement joins TRBV5-1 to TRBJ2-7, with 11 bases aligning to TRBD2. Sequenced input: naive CD4+ T cells sorted from blood. This TCR came from a human donor in good health. CDR3 in amino acids: CASSLRTSGSEQYF. The CDR3, as DNA: TGCGCCAGCAGCTTGAGGACTAGCGGGTCCGAGCAGTACTTC.